This entry lists 4 T cell receptor beta chains sequenced from one sample in a study of CD8+ T cells in alopecia areata. The treatment is: oral pan-JAK inhibitor, 5-10 mg twice daily. Following extraction, RNA underwent reverse transcription to cDNA, which served as the sequencing template. Repertoires were generated with immunoSEQ multiplex PCR, while TCRdb's copy carries only in-frame clones and drops some. Counted here are approximately 110,000 clones, about 60% occurring once; the ten biggest clones make up roughly an eighth. The sample in question was CD8+ T cells sorted from blood, obtained at week 24, from a patient treated with tofacitinib. The receptors come from a human donor with alopecia areata.

The chain is built from TRBV10-2 and TRBJ1-2; 10 bases agree with TRBD1. Trimming at V came to 7 bases and at J to 5 bases, leaving 4 bases not matched to a gene. Germline lookup yields CDR1 WSHSY and CDR2 SAAADI. The CDR3 is made up of 13 amino acids. The CDR3: CASMRQGAYGYTF. CDR3 in DNA: TGCGCCAGCATGAGACAGGGGGCGTATGGCTACACCTTC.

The chain recombines TRBV6-5 with TRBJ1-1, with TRBD1 matching over 9 bases. Germline lookup yields CDR1 MNHEY and CDR2 SVGAGI. This CDR3 comprises 16 residues. V lost 2 bases and J lost 1; bases outside the gene matches: 5. As DNA, the CDR3 is TGTGCCAGCAGTTACGTGGGACAGGGCCCGAACACTGAAGCTTTCTTT. Protein sequence: CASSYVGQGPNTEAFF.

This clone turned up a few times. The rearrangement joins TRBV7-9 to TRBJ1-2, with a weak D call TRBD1 (6 bases). The CDR3 is 15 amino acids. Germline V lookup: CDR1 SEHNR, CDR2 FQNEAQ (reference sequence). V gave up 3 bases and J gave up 4 bases, with 15 bases separating them. CDR3 nucleotides: TGTGCCAGCAGCTTGGAGGCGGGGGCCGTCTATGGCTACACCTTC. Its protein product is CASSLEAGAVYGYTF.

The J gene is TRBJ1-6, the V gene TRBV5-6; unclear D gene. V lost 0 bases and J lost 6, with 10 bases in between. Germline CDR1 is SGHDT and CDR2 is YYEEEE. The CDR3 covers 15 residues. CDR3 sequence: CASSLVWEPNSPLHF. The CDR3 bases are TGTGCCAGCAGCTTGGTTTGGGAACCTAATTCACCCCTCCACTTT.